This T cell receptor beta chain is drawn from a study of T cell changes during pregnancy in multiple sclerosis. V was trimmed by 0 bases and J by 6 bases, leaving 19 bases between them. Germline V CDR1 and CDR2: SGHRS, YFSETQ. The CDR3 runs 17 residues. In this sample, this clone turned up once. The protocol was immunoSEQ multiplex PCR, while the TCRdb copy is restricted to in-frame clones and leaves out a portion. The sample lists about 84,000 clones; around 93% were seen once. The chain carries TRBV5-1 and TRBJ1-5; D call uncertain. This TCR came from a female donor with multiple sclerosis, enrolled in a pregnancy study. The source was peripheral blood, collected in the third trimester of pregnancy. The CDR3 loop reads CASSLERGPYSGQPQHF. DNA for the CDR3: TGCGCCAGCAGCTTGGAACGCGGCCCATACTCCGGTCAGCCCCAGCATTTT.